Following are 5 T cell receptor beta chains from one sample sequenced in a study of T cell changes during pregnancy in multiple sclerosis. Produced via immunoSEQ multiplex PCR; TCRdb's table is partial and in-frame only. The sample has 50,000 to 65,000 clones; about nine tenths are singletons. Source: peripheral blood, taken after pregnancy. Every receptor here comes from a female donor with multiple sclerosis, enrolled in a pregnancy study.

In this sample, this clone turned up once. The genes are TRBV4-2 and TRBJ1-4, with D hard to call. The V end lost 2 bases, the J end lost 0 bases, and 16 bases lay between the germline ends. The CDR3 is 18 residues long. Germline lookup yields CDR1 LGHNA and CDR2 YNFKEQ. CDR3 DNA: TGTGCCAGCAGCCAAAGTCCTAATACCGCGGCAACTAATGAAAAACTGTTTTTT. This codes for CASSQSPNTAATNEKLFF.

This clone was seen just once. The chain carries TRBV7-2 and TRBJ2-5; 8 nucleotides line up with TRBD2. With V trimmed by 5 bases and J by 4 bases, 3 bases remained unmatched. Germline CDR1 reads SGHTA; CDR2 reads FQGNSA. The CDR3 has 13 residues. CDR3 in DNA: TGTGCCAGCAGCCCGGGGGGGGTAGAGACCCAGTACTTC. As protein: CASSPGGVETQYF.

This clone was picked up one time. The CDR3 nucleotides are TGTGCCAGCAGCTTCAGGGGACTAGGGGCCTACAATGAGCAGTTCTTC. Translating gives CASSFRGLGAYNEQFF. The genes are TRBV7-8 and TRBJ2-1, with 8 bases identical to TRBD2. Germline V gene data show CDR1 as SGHVS and CDR2 as FQNEAQ. This CDR3 region has 16 residues. After removal of 3 bases from V and 2 bases from J, the junction contained 6 bases not matched to a gene.

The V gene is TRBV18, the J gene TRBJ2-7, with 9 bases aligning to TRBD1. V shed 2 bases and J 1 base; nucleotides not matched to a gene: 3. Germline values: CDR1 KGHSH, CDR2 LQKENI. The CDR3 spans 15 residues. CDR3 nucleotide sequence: TGTGCCAGCTCACCAATTGGACAGGGGTCCTACGAGCAGTACTTC. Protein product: CASSPIGQGSYEQYF.

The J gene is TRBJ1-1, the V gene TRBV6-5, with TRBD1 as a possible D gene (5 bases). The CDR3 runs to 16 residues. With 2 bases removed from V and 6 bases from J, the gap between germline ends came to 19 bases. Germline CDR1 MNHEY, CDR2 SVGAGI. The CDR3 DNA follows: TGTGCCAGCAGTTACCGCCCCGACAGTATGGGCGCTGAAGCTTTCTTT. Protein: CASSYRPDSMGAEAFF.